The 29 T cell receptor beta chains given below trace back to one sample, sequenced in a study of cytomegalovirus exposure and HLA in healthy donors. The PCR contained 60 Vbeta and 13 Jbeta primers. Sequenced by immunoSEQ multiplex PCR; TCRdb stores in-frame clones only, minus some. This sample carries 150,000 to 200,000 clones, approximately 81% of them seen once, and the ten largest clones take around 0.24%. Sequencing used PBMCs. Receptors were obtained from a boy younger than 18 in good health and CMV-seronegative.

The chain employs TRBV19 and TRBJ1-2, with 9 bases aligning to TRBD1. Germline V gene lookup returns CDR1 LNHDA and CDR2 SQIVND (reference sequence). The CDR3 has 12 residues. V lost 6 bases and J lost 7; bases outside the gene matches: 3. The CDR3 DNA reads as TGTGCCAGTAGCGGGACAGGGAGTGGCTACACCTTC. Its translation is CASSGTGSGYTF.

V gene TRBV6-6 combines with J gene TRBJ2-7; TRBD1 is a possible D gene (6 bases). V was trimmed by 8 bases and J by 12 bases, leaving 23 bases between them. The CDR3 length is 13 residues. CDR1 is MNHNY and CDR2 is SVGAGI in the germline V gene (reference sequence). CDR3 nucleotides: TGTGCCAGCGAACAAACGACAGGCAGGGGAGTGTACTTC. As protein: CASEQTTGRGVYF.

This clone was detected only once. The chain joins TRBV29-1 to TRBJ1-2, with TRBD1 matching 8 bases. This CDR3 region has 14 residues. Germline assignment: CDR1 SQVTM and CDR2 ANQGSEA. V gave up 3 bases and J gave up 4 bases; unmatched junction bases: 7. The CDR3 here is CSVDSRGLGYGYTF. CDR3 DNA sequence: TGCAGCGTTGATAGCAGGGGGCTCGGCTATGGCTACACCTTC.

The rearrangement joins TRBV28 to TRBJ1-5; 7 nucleotides align to TRBD1. Germline lookup yields CDR1 MDHEN and CDR2 SYDVKM. The CDR3 extends over 14 amino acids. V lost 7 bases, J lost 7 bases, and 10 bases stayed unmatched. CDR3 nucleotide sequence: TGTGCCAGCACCAAGACAGGGAGCGCGCAGCCCCAGCATTTT. Its translation: CASTKTGSAQPQHF.

In nucleotides, the CDR3 is TGTGCCAGTAGTTATGTGGGGGCAGGAGAACAGCCCCAGCATTTT. The encoded protein is CASSYVGAGEQPQHF. The chain links TRBV19 to TRBJ1-5; a possible D gene is TRBD1 (6 bases). Germline CDR1 reads LNHDA; CDR2 reads SQIVND (reference sequence). CDR3 length: 15 amino acids. The V end lost 5 bases, the J end lost 7 bases, and 18 bases lay between the germline ends. Full variable domain (missing parts from reference TRBV19 and TRBJ1-5): DGGITQSPKYLFRKEGQNVTLSCEQNLNHDAMYWYRQDPGQGLRLIYYSQIVNDFQKGDIAEGYSVSREKKESFPLTVTSAQKNPTAFYLCASSYVGAGEQPQHFGDGTRLSIL.

This clone has a single count. The chain employs TRBV27 and TRBJ2-5, with D maybe TRBD2 (6 bases). V dropped 1 base and J dropped 7 bases, with 13 bases sitting between them. The CDR3 totals 14 residues. From germline, CDR1 is MNHEY and CDR2 SMNVEV (reference sequence). CDR3 amino acids: CASSLYARDGTQYF. For the CDR3, the DNA is TGTGCCAGCAGTTTATATGCGCGGGATGGGACCCAGTACTTC.

The genes are TRBV5-1 and TRBJ1-1, with 8 bases fitting TRBD1. This CDR3 spans 17 amino acids. V trimming: 4 bases; J trimming: 1 base; junction bases outside the gene matches: 12. The germline CDR1 and CDR2 sequences are SGHRS and YFSETQ. CDR3 in DNA: TGCGCCAGCAGCCCCCTTTTCCCGGGACAGGCGAACACTGAAGCTTTCTTT. This sequence encodes CASSPLFPGQANTEAFF.

The chain has TRBV6-5 and TRBJ1-1, with TRBD1 as a possible D gene (6 bases). V lost 6 bases and J lost 4, with 12 bases in between. Germline V gene data show CDR1 as MNHEY and CDR2 as SVGAGI. The CDR3 totals 13 residues. This chain's CDR3 is CASRQGLGTEAFF. CDR3 nucleotide sequence: TGTGCCAGCAGACAGGGCCTGGGCACTGAAGCTTTCTTT.

The chain recombines TRBV9 with TRBJ2-1; 9 positions match TRBD1. V lost 0 bases and J lost 5; bases outside the gene matches: 12. Germline CDR1 reads SGDLS; CDR2 reads YYNGEE. This CDR3 spans 18 amino acids. CDR3 amino acids: CASSVEQGAIHPHNEQFF. Written as DNA, the CDR3 is TGTGCCAGCAGCGTAGAACAGGGGGCCATTCACCCACACAATGAGCAGTTCTTC.

The CDR3 is CASSPWTSGSVNEQYF. CDR3 bases: TGTGCCAGCAGTCCCTGGACTAGCGGGAGTGTCAACGAGCAGTACTTC. This chain joins TRBV28 and TRBJ2-7; the match to TRBD2 covers 13 bases. With V trimmed by 5 bases and J by 5 bases, 9 bases remained unmatched. CDR1 and CDR2 (germline): MDHEN, SYDVKM. This CDR3 comprises 16 residues.

The chain couples TRBV5-1 to TRBJ2-5; D is unclear. CDR1 is SGHRS, CDR2 YFSETQ, per germline. Trimming stripped 2 bases from V and 1 base from J, with 3 bases between. The CDR3 consists of 12 residues. CDR3 nucleotides: TGCGCCAGCAGCTTTAGCCAAGAGACCCAGTACTTC. Translated: CASSFSQETQYF. Full variable domain (rest looked up from reference TRBV5-1 and TRBJ2-5): KAGVTQTPRYLIKTRGQQVTLSCSPISGHRSVSWYQQTPGQGLQFLFEYFSETQRNKGNFPGRFSGRQFSNSRSEMNVSTLELGDSALYLCASSFSQETQYFGPGTRLLVL.

CDR3 region: CASSASGNYGELFF. The CDR3 nucleotides are TGTGCCAGCAGCGCTAGCGGTAATTACGGGGAGCTGTTTTTT. This chain joins TRBV11-3 and TRBJ2-2; 7 bases fit TRBD2. The CDR3 is 14 amino acids. V shed 5 bases and J 7 bases; nucleotides not matched to a gene: 7. Germline values: CDR1 SGHNT, CDR2 YENEEA.

The V gene is TRBV7-9, the J gene TRBJ2-5, with D tentatively TRBD2 (6 bases). Germline assignment: CDR1 SEHNR and CDR2 FQNEAQ (reference sequence). Deletions cut 3 bases from V and 2 bases from J, with 22 bases between. This CDR3 has 18 residues. The CDR3 coding sequence is TGTGCCAGCAGCTTTCAGGGTTTCCTAGCGCAACCACAAGAGACCCAGTACTTC. This encodes CASSFQGFLAQPQETQYF.

On this clone itself: The junction shows a germline mismatch at one end, possibly a read error. The chain combines TRBV7-9 with TRBJ2-7, with TRBD2 identical over 7 bases. CDR1 SEHNR and CDR2 FQNEAQ come from the germline V gene (reference sequence). This CDR3 contains 14 residues. The chain's CDR3 is CSSSLEGGSYEQYF. CDR3 DNA: TGTTCCAGCAGCTTAGAGGGAGGGTCCTACGAGCAGTACTTC.

The chain is built from TRBV7-9 and TRBJ1-4; TRBD1 agrees at 10 bases. The CDR3 extends over 14 amino acids. Germline V gene lookup returns CDR1 SEHNR and CDR2 FQNEAQ (reference sequence). The ends lost 7 bases at V and 5 bases at J; junction bases unmatched: 4. This CDR3 reads CASTRTGGNEKLFF. The DNA for the CDR3 is TGTGCCAGCACCCGGACAGGGGGAAATGAAAAACTGTTTTTT.

The chain uses TRBV6-5 and TRBJ2-1, with 10 positions matching TRBD1. CDR3 size: 13 residues. V lost 9 bases to trimming and J lost 6 bases; unmatched junction nucleotides: 5. Germline CDR1 MNHEY, CDR2 SVGAGI. The CDR3 spells CASRQGARNEQFF. CDR3 nucleotides: TGTGCCAGTAGACAGGGGGCGCGCAATGAGCAGTTCTTC.

The J gene is TRBJ1-5, the V gene TRBV2, with TRBD1 matching 7 bases. Germline trimming cut 5 bases from V and 2 bases from J; bases unmatched to any gene: 6. Germline V gene lookup returns CDR1 SNHLY and CDR2 FYNNEI. The CDR3 is 15 amino acids. The CDR3 DNA follows: TGTGCCAGCAGTACTCTAACAGGGGGCAATCAGCCCCAGCATTTT. Its translation: CASSTLTGGNQPQHF.

The V call is TRBV27, the J call TRBJ2-5; 10 nucleotides line up with TRBD1. The DNA end favors TRBJ2-7, so the J call may be wrong. This CDR3 region has 14 residues. CDR1 and CDR2 from the germline V gene are MNHEY and SMNVEV (reference sequence). As DNA, the CDR3 is TGTGCCAGCAGTTCGGACAGGGGGGGCTACGAGCAGTACTTC. Protein sequence: CASSSDRGGYEQYF.

Comments on this clone: At one of its ends the junction is not consistent with the germline gene, which may arise from a read error. The V call is TRBV6-5, the J call TRBJ1-1; 7 bases map to TRBD1. There are 15 residues in the CDR3. Germline CDR1 MNHEY, CDR2 SVGAGI. The CDR3 is CATSRGQPLNTEAFF. In DNA form, the CDR3 reads TGTGCCACCAGTCGGGGACAGCCATTAAACACTGAAGCTTTCTTT.

The chain uses TRBV29-1 and TRBJ1-5; 9 bases are a match to TRBD1. There are 15 residues in the CDR3. Germline V gene sequence: CDR1 SQVTM, CDR2 ANQGSEA. V shed 7 bases and J 6 bases; nucleotides not matched to a gene: 13. The CDR3 protein is CSASTGTGTGQPQHF. The CDR3 DNA reads TGCAGCGCCTCGACCGGGACAGGGACGGGTCAGCCCCAGCATTTT. The variable domain in full, with the rest retrieved from reference TRBV29-1 and TRBJ1-5, is SAVISQKPSRDICQRGTSLTIQCQVDSQVTMMFWYRQQPGQSLTLIATANQGSEATYESGFVIDKFPISRPNLTFSTLTVSNMSPEDSSIYLCSASTGTGTGQPQHFGDGTRLSIL.

The J gene is TRBJ1-4, the V gene TRBV9; 7 positions agree with TRBD1. CDR3 length: 15 residues. CDR1 is SGDLS, CDR2 YYNGEE, per germline. Trimming at V came to 3 bases and at J to 7 bases, leaving 9 bases not matched to a gene. The CDR3 DNA is TGTGCCAGCAGCGAAGGGGGCAGGATGGCTGAAAAACTGTTTTTT. Amino acids: CASSEGGRMAEKLFF.

The genes are TRBV7-9 and TRBJ1-1; no clear D gene. The CDR3 loop spans 12 amino acids. Germline CDR1 is SEHNR and CDR2 is FQNEAQ (reference sequence). V was pared by 4 bases and J by 4 bases, with 7 bases between. The CDR3 here is CASSSSGTEAFF. CDR3 in DNA: TGTGCCAGCAGCTCCAGCGGCACTGAAGCTTTCTTT.

This chain links TRBV13 with TRBJ2-5, with TRBD1 matching 7 bases. J lost 4 bases, V lost 3 bases, and 17 bases had no gene match. Germline assignment: CDR1 PRHDT and CDR2 FYEKMQ (reference sequence). The CDR3 contains 18 residues. The DNA of the CDR3 is TGTGCCAGCAGCTTGGTGGTACCCGGGACAGCTCCTGCAGAGACCCAGTACTTC. As protein: CASSLVVPGTAPAETQYF.

The rearrangement links TRBV28 to TRBJ2-7; TRBD2 matches at 12 bases. There are 15 residues in the CDR3. V gave up 6 bases and J gave up 0 bases; unmatched junction bases: 3. Germline V gene data show CDR1 as MDHEN and CDR2 as SYDVKM. CDR3 loop: CASRGLAGLSYEQYF. CDR3 DNA: TGTGCCAGCAGGGGACTAGCGGGTCTCTCCTACGAGCAGTACTTC.

The count of this clone is one. The J gene is TRBJ1-2, the V gene TRBV4-3; 10 bases are a match to TRBD1. This CDR3 is 14 amino acids long. J gave up 8 bases and V 3 bases, and 6 bases lay outside the gene matches. Germline CDR1 LGHNA, CDR2 YSLEER. CDR3 loop: CASSHGGTGVGYTF. The CDR3 DNA follows: TGCGCCAGCAGCCATGGCGGGACAGGGGTCGGCTACACCTTC.

The chain carries TRBV6-1 and TRBJ2-7; TRBD2 matches 7 bases. J was trimmed by 2 bases and V by 8 bases; bases with no gene match: 6. Germline loops: CDR1 MNHNS, CDR2 SASEGT. The CDR3 is 13 residues long. This chain's CDR3 is CASSSGLPYEQYF. CDR3 DNA: TGTGCCAGCTCTAGCGGCCTCCCCTACGAGCAGTACTTC.

The chain links TRBV5-1 to TRBJ2-7; 8 bases are a match to TRBD1. Trimming cost V 5 bases and J 0 bases; bases outside gene matches: 10. Germline CDR1 reads SGHRS; CDR2 reads YFSETQ. There are 16 residues in the CDR3. The CDR3 sequence: CASRPGQGTGSYEQYF. In nucleotides, the CDR3 is TGCGCCAGCAGACCTGGACAGGGTACGGGCTCCTACGAGCAGTACTTC.

The V call is TRBV5-4, the J call TRBJ2-5, with D maybe TRBD2 (6 bases). Matching the DNA end better, TRBJ2-7 makes the J call doubtful. The CDR3 loop spans 14 amino acids. Germline CDR1 SGHNT, CDR2 YYREEE (reference sequence). CDR3 nucleotides: TGTGCCAGCAGCTTGGCGCTAGCGACTCACGAGCAGTACTTC. Its protein is CASSLALATHEQYF.

The genes are TRBV6-1 and TRBJ1-1; no clear D gene. CDR3 length: 13 residues. Germline lookup yields CDR1 MNHNS and CDR2 SASEGT. Trimming removed 9 bases from V and 4 bases from J, with 15 bases in between. The CDR3 DNA sequence: TGTGCCAGTGGACTATTTCTTTCCACTGAAGCTTTCTTT. Translating gives CASGLFLSTEAFF.